Listed below are T cell receptor beta chains from one sample, sequenced in a study of identical twins. TCRdb independently ran MiXCR on the 5' RACE reads; one entry per CDR3 protein. The table lists about 340,000 distinct CDR3 sequences, 9% to 15% of them singletons, with just over 7% in the top ten. In addition, the sample was reused for a study of yellow fever vaccine responses in identical twins.

Specimen: CD8+ T cells sorted from blood. Source of these receptors: a woman aged 18-30 years in good health. Each CDR3 is given with its conserved first and last residue. Fields, in order: CDR3 length, clone size, D gene, V gene, J gene, CDR3 DNA, CDR3 protein. The D gene is left open where the match is weak. Only part of the rows carry a size: once, few, many, or a class if the clone is expanded.

cdr3_length: 16
clone_size: .
d_call: TRBD2
v_call: TRBV9
j_call: TRBJ2-3
cdr3_nt: TGTGCCAGCAGCGTACCCACCGGGAGGAGCAGAGATACGCAGTATTTT
cdr3_aa: CASSVPTGRSRDTQYF

cdr3_length: 13
clone_size: few
d_call: .
v_call: TRBV6-2/TRBV6-3
j_call: TRBJ2-7
cdr3_nt: TGTGCCAGCAGTTGGGACCCCACCTACGAGCAGTACTTC
cdr3_aa: CASSWDPTYEQYF

cdr3_length: 18
clone_size: few
d_call: .
v_call: TRBV27
j_call: TRBJ2-5
cdr3_nt: TGTGCCAGCAGTTCGGGGCGGGACAGTTACCGGGGGGAGGAGACCCAGTACTTC
cdr3_aa: CASSSGRDSYRGEETQYF

cdr3_length: 14
clone_size: few
d_call: .
v_call: TRBV11-3
j_call: TRBJ2-1
cdr3_nt: TGTGCCAGCAGCTTAGAGGGCGCCAGTAATGAGCAGTTCTTC
cdr3_aa: CASSLEGASNEQFF

cdr3_length: 14
clone_size: few
d_call: TRBD1
v_call: TRBV9
j_call: TRBJ2-1
cdr3_nt: TGTGCCAGCAGCCAGGGGGCATCCTACAATGAGCAGTTCTTC
cdr3_aa: CASSQGASYNEQFF

cdr3_length: 15
clone_size: .
d_call: .
v_call: TRBV27
j_call: TRBJ1-5
cdr3_nt: TGTGCCAGCAGTTTATCTTGGGGGAGCAATCAGCCCCAGCATTTT
cdr3_aa: CASSLSWGSNQPQHF

cdr3_length: 14
clone_size: .
d_call: .
v_call: TRBV6-1
j_call: TRBJ1-1
cdr3_nt: TGTGCCAGCAGTGAAGCGGATTGGGGGACTGAAGCTTTCTTT
cdr3_aa: CASSEADWGTEAFF

cdr3_length: 11
clone_size: few
d_call: .
v_call: TRBV20-1
j_call: TRBJ2-2
cdr3_nt: TGCAGTGCTCCGACAGACGGGGAGCTGTTTTTT
cdr3_aa: CSAPTDGELFF

cdr3_length: 14
clone_size: many
d_call: .
v_call: TRBV6-1
j_call: TRBJ2-2
cdr3_nt: TGTGCCAGCAGTGAAGGGGACCCCCCATTAGAGCTGTTTTTT
cdr3_aa: CASSEGDPPLELFF

cdr3_length: 13
clone_size: many
d_call: .
v_call: TRBV12-3/TRBV12-4
j_call: TRBJ1-2
cdr3_nt: TGTGCCAGCAGCCAGGGTCCCGGGTATGGCTACACCTTC
cdr3_aa: CASSQGPGYGYTF

cdr3_length: 14
clone_size: many
d_call: .
v_call: TRBV28
j_call: TRBJ2-5
cdr3_nt: TGTGCCAGCAGTTTATACGGAGTACAAGAGACCCAGTACTTC
cdr3_aa: CASSLYGVQETQYF

cdr3_length: 15
clone_size: few
d_call: .
v_call: TRBV5-1
j_call: TRBJ2-3
cdr3_nt: TGCGCCAGCAGCTTGGGGGACACGGCGGTGGATACGCAGTATTTT
cdr3_aa: CASSLGDTAVDTQYF

cdr3_length: 13
clone_size: few
d_call: TRBD1
v_call: TRBV12-5
j_call: TRBJ2-7
cdr3_nt: TGTGCTAGTGGGGACAGGGACCCCTACGAGCAGTACTTC
cdr3_aa: CASGDRDPYEQYF

cdr3_length: 16
clone_size: .
d_call: .
v_call: TRBV10-3
j_call: TRBJ2-1
cdr3_nt: TGTGCCAGTCTTTACTACGACCCACCAAGCCCGCATGAGCAGTTCTTC
cdr3_aa: CASLYYDPPSPHEQFF

cdr3_length: 15
clone_size: many
d_call: TRBD2
v_call: TRBV7-9
j_call: TRBJ2-1
cdr3_nt: TGTGCCAGCAGCTTAAGGACTAGCGGAGATAATGAGCAGTTCTTC
cdr3_aa: CASSLRTSGDNEQFF

cdr3_length: 14
clone_size: few
d_call: .
v_call: TRBV7-9
j_call: TRBJ1-4
cdr3_nt: TGTGCTGGGAAGAGTGAAGGGCCGGATGAAAAACTGTTTTTT
cdr3_aa: CAGKSEGPDEKLFF

cdr3_length: 14
clone_size: .
d_call: .
v_call: TRBV12-3/TRBV12-4
j_call: TRBJ1-1
cdr3_nt: TGTGCCAGCGGAAGCTTGGGCAGGGAGGCTGAAGCTTTCTTT
cdr3_aa: CASGSLGREAEAFF